The present entry profiles one T cell receptor beta chain with its context. Its antigen is still unknown. The data originate from a study of post-analysis software for immune sequencing data. General study points: Compared with controls, patients had more of 4 or 5 TRBV segments, including TRBV5-6, TRBV5-1 and TRBV20-1. Multiple sclerosis patients had significantly lower normalized Chao1 diversity than controls. Same-batch samples co-clustered strongly by F measure.

Unique molecular identifiers were built into the TCR beta cDNA libraries. TCRdb independently ran MiXCR on the PCR reads; one entry per CDR3 protein. This table has 750,000 to 950,000 distinct CDR3 sequences, roughly half appearing once. The V and J ends lost 8 bases and 5 bases, in that order; junction bases with no gene match: 8. Germline values: CDR1 LNHNV, CDR2 YYDKDF (reference sequence). CDR3 length: 13 residues. The receptor comes from a girl aged 5-17 years with multiple sclerosis. The sequenced material came from blood. The chain joins TRBV15 to TRBJ2-7, with 8 bases that match TRBD2. DNA of the CDR3: TGTGCCACCGCAGCGGGAGTCTGGGACGAGCAGTACTTC. This translates into CATAAGVWDEQYF.